This T cell receptor (beta chain) comes out of a study of identical twins. The study, taken as a whole, reports: Twin sharing of out-of-frame TCR alpha was underestimated by models in monozygotic pairs. Zero-insertion findings could be partly confounded by invariant cells (MAIT and iNKT cells).

This clonotype has just a few counts. The antigen is undetermined. In germline, CDR1 is SGHVS, CDR2 FNYEAQ. This CDR3 spans 15 amino acids. Trimming stripped 0 bases from V and 5 bases from J, with 11 bases between. TCRdb re-called the 5' RACE reads through MiXCR, storing one row per CDR3 protein. The sample shows a few hundred thousand distinct CDR3 sequences, roughly 9.9% of them seen only once. The sample was also linked to a second study, of yellow fever vaccine responses in identical twins.

The V gene is TRBV7-6, the J gene TRBJ1-5; no definite D call. This TCR came from a woman aged 18-29 years in good health. Material for sequencing was PBMCs. The CDR3: CASSLARGLYQPQHF. DNA of the CDR3: TGTGCCAGCAGCTTAGCTCGGGGTTTGTATCAGCCCCAGCATTTT.